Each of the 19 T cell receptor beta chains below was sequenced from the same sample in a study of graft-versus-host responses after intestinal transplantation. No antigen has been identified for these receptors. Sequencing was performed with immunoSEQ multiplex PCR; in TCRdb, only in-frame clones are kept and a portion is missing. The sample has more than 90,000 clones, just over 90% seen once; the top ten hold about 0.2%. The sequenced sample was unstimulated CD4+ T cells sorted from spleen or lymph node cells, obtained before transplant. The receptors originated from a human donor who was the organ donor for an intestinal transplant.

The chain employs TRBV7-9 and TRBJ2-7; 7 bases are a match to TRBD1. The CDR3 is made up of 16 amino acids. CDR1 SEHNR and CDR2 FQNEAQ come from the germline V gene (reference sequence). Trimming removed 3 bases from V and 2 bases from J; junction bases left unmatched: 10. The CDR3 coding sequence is TGTGCCAGCAGCTTCACCATGGGACAGCGGACCTACGAGCAGTACTTC. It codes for CASSFTMGQRTYEQYF. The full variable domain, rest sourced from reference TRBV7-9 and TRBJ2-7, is DTGVSQNPRHKITKRGQNVTFRCDPISEHNRLYWYRQTLGQGPEFLTYFQNEAQLEKSRLLSDRFSAERPKGSFSTLEIQRTEQGDSAMYLCASSFTMGQRTYEQYFGPGTRLTVT.

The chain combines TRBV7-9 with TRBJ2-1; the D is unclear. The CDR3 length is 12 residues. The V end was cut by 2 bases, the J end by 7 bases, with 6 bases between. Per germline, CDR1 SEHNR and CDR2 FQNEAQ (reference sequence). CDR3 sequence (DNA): TGTGCCAGCAGCTTAATAATAAATGAGCAGTTCTTC. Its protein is CASSLIINEQFF.

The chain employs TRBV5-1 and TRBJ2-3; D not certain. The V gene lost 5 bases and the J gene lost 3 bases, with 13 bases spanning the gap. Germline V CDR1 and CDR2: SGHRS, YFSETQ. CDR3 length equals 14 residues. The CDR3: CASSPVRGTDTQYF. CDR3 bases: TGCGCCAGCAGTCCGGTGCGTGGGACAGATACGCAGTATTTT.

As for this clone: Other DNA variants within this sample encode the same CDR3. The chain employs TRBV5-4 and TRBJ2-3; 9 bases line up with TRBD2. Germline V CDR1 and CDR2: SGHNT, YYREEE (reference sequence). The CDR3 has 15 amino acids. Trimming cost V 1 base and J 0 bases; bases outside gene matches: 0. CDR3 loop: CASSLTSGSTDTQYF. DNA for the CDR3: TGTGCCAGCAGCTTGACTAGCGGGAGCACAGATACGCAGTATTTT.

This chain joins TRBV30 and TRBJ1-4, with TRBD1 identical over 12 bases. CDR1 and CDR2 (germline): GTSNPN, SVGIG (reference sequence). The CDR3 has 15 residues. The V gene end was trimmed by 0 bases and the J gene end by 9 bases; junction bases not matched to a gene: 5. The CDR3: CAWSVRGTGGKKLFF. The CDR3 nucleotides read TGTGCCTGGAGTGTACGAGGGACAGGGGGCAAAAAACTGTTTTTT. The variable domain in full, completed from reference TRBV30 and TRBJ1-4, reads SQTIHQWPATLVQPVGSPLSLECTVEGTSNPNLYWYRQAAGRGLQLLFYSVGIGQISSEVPQNLSASRPQDRQFILSSKKLLLSDSGFYLCAWSVRGTGGKKLFFGSGTQLSVL.

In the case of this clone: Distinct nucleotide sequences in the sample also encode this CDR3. In DNA form, the CDR3 reads TGTGCCAGCTCACTAGGGCCCACTAATGAAAAACTGTTTTTT. Translated, it gives CASSLGPTNEKLFF. This sequence joins TRBV18 and TRBJ1-4; D gene ambiguous. Germline V gene sequence: CDR1 KGHSH, CDR2 LQKENI. V lost 4 bases and J 2 bases, leaving 8 bases between the germline ends. The CDR3 sequence is 14 residues long.

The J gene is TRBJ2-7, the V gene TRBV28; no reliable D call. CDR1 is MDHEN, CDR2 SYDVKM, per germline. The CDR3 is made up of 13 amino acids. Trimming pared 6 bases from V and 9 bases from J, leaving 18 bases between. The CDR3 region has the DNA TGTGCCAGCAGCCTAACCAATCCTGCCAGGCAGTACTTC. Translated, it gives CASSLTNPARQYF.

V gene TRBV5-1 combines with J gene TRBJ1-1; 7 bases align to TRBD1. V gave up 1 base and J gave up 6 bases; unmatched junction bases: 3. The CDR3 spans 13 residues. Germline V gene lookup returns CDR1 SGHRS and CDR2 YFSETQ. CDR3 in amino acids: CASSLSQGAEAFF. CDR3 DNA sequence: TGCGCCAGCAGCTTGTCCCAGGGGGCTGAAGCTTTCTTT.

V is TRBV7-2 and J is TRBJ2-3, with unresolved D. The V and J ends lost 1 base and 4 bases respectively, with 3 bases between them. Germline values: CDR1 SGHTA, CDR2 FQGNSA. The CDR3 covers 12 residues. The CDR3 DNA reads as TGTGCCAGCAGCTTAGAGTCAGATACGCAGTATTTT. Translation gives CASSLESDTQYF. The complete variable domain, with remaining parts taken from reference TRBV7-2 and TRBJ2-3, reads GAGVSQSPSNKVTEKGKDVELRCDPISGHTALYWYRQSLGQGLEFLIYFQGNSAPDKSGLPSDRFSAERTGGSVSTLTIQRTQQEDSAVYLCASSLESDTQYFGPGTRLTVL.

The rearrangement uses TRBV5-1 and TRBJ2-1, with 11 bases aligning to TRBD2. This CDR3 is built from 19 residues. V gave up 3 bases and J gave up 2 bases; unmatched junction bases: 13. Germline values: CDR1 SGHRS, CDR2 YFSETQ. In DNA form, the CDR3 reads TGCGCCAGCAGCTCGGCCCGGGCTAGCGGGAGGCCGACCTACAATGAGCAGTTCTTC. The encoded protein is CASSSARASGRPTYNEQFF. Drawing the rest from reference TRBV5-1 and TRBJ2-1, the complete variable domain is KAGVTQTPRYLIKTRGQQVTLSCSPISGHRSVSWYQQTPGQGLQFLFEYFSETQRNKGNFPGRFSGRQFSNSRSEMNVSTLELGDSALYLCASSSARASGRPTYNEQFFGPGTRLTVL.

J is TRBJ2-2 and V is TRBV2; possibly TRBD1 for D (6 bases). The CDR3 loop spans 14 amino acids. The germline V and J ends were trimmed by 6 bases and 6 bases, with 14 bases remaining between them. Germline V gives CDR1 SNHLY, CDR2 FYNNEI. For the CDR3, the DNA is TGTGCCAGCAGCGAACAGGGATGGGCCGGGGAGCTGTTTTTT. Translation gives CASSEQGWAGELFF. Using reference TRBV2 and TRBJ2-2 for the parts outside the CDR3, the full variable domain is EPEVTQTPSHQVTQMGQEVILRCVPISNHLYFYWYRQILGQKVEFLVSFYNNEISEKSEIFDDQFSVERPDGSNFTLKIRSTKLEDSAMYFCASSEQGWAGELFFGEGSRLTVL.

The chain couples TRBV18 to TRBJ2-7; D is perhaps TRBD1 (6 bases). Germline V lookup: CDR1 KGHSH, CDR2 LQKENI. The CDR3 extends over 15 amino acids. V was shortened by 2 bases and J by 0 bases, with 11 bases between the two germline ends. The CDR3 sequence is CASSPGQGSSYEQYF. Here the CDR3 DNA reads TGTGCCAGCTCACCAGGGCAGGGGTCCTCCTACGAGCAGTACTTC.

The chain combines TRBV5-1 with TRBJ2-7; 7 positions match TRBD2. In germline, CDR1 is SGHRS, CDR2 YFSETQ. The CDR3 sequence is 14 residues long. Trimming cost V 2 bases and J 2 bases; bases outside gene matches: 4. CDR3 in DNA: TGCGCCAGCAGCTTAGGTGGGAGGGCCTACGAGCAGTACTTC. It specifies CASSLGGRAYEQYF.

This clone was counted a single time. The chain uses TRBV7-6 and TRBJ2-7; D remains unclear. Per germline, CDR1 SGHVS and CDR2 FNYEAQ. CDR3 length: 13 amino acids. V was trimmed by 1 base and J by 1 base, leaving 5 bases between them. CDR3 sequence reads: CASSLDRSYEQYF. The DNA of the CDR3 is TGTGCCAGCAGCTTAGACAGATCCTACGAGCAGTACTTC.

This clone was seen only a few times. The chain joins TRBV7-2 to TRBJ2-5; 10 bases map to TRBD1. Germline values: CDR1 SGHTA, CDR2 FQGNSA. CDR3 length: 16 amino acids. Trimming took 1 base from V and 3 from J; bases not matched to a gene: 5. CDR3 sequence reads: CASSLGTGGLKETQYF. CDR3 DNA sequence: TGTGCCAGCAGCTTAGGGACAGGGGGATTGAAAGAGACCCAGTACTTC. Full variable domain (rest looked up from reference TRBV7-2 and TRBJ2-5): GAGVSQSPSNKVTEKGKDVELRCDPISGHTALYWYRQSLGQGLEFLIYFQGNSAPDKSGLPSDRFSAERTGGSVSTLTIQRTQQEDSAVYLCASSLGTGGLKETQYFGPGTRLLVL.

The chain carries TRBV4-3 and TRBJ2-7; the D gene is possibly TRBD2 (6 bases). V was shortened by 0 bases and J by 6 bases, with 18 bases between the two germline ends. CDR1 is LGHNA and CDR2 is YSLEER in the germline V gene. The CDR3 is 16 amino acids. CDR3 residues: CASSQDRDSSVREQYF. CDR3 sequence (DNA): TGCGCCAGCAGCCAAGACCGGGACTCCAGCGTTCGCGAGCAGTACTTC.

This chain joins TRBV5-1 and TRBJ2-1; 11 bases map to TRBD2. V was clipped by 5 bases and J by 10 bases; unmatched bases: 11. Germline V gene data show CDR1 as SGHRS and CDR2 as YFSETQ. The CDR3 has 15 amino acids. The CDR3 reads CASRVTSGSTLEQFF. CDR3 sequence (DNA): TGCGCCAGCAGAGTTACTAGCGGGAGTACCCTAGAGCAGTTCTTC.

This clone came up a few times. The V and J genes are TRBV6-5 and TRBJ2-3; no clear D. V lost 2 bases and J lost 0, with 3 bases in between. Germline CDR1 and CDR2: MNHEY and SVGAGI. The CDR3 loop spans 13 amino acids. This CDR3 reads CASSYPSTDTQYF. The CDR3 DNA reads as TGTGCCAGCAGTTACCCGAGCACAGATACGCAGTATTTT.

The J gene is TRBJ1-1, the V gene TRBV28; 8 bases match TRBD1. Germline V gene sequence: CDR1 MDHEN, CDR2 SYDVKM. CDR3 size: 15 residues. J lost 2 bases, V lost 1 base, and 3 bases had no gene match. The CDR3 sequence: CASSLFGQGNTEAFF. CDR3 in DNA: TGTGCCAGCAGTTTATTCGGACAGGGAAACACTGAAGCTTTCTTT.